Listed below are T cell receptor beta chains from one sample, sequenced in a study of STAT5B mutations in CD4+ large granular lymphocyte leukemia. Here immunoSEQ multiplex PCR was the method, and the copy in TCRdb shows in-frame clones only, minus some. This sample has about 38,000 clones, with 85% found just once. Specimen: CD4+ T cells from blood buffy coats. The receptor source for this set is a human donor in good health. The CDR3 runs from the conserved cysteine through the conserved F or W. Fields, in order: CDR3 protein, CDR3 DNA, D gene, V gene, J gene, clone size. The D gene is left open where the match is weak. Part of the rows lack a size; the others show once, few, many or a class for expanded clones.

CASRETENTEAFF,TGTGCCAGCAGGGAGACAGAGAACACTGAAGCTTTCTTT,-,TRBV6-5,TRBJ1-1,-
CASSPSAGGDYEQYF,TGTGCCAGCAGCCCATCGGCCGGAGGGGACTACGAGCAGTACTTC,-,TRBV7-2,TRBJ2-7,few
CASSDLTGGSPLHF,TGTGCCAGCAGTGACCTGACAGGGGGTTCACCCCTCCACTTT,TRBD1,TRBV2,TRBJ1-6,-
CASSIGTGWQPQHF,TGTGCCAGTAGTATTGGGACAGGGTGGCAGCCCCAGCATTTT,TRBD1,TRBV19,TRBJ1-5,-
CAWSPPGRIYYGYTF,TGTGCCTGGAGTCCGCCGGGACGGATATACTATGGCTACACCTTC,-,TRBV30,TRBJ1-2,-
CASSLNGEGNQPQHF,TGTGCCAGCAGCTTAAATGGGGAAGGCAATCAGCCCCAGCATTTT,-,TRBV11-3,TRBJ1-5,-
CATRPLPSSGNTIYF,TGTGCCACCCGGCCGCTCCCCAGCTCTGGAAACACCATATATTTT,-,TRBV15,TRBJ1-3,-
CASKQEMGPDTQYF,TGTGCCAGTAAGCAGGAAATGGGCCCAGATACGCAGTATTTT,-,TRBV19,TRBJ2-3,few
CASSPRNSYEQYF,TGTGCCAGCAGCCCCCGCAACTCCTACGAGCAGTACTTC,-,TRBV7-2,TRBJ2-7,-
CASSPQGWAWYGYTF,TGTGCCAGTAGCCCTCAGGGGTGGGCTTGGTATGGCTACACCTTC,-,TRBV19,TRBJ1-2,-
CASSKGLEGAGELFF,TGCGCCAGCAGCAAGGGACTAGAAGGGGCCGGGGAGCTGTTTTTT,TRBD2,TRBV5-1,TRBJ2-2,-
CASSVSGIMNTEAFF,TGTGCCAGCAGCGTGTCAGGAATCATGAACACTGAAGCTTTCTTT,-,TRBV9,TRBJ1-1,few
CASTGSGTLTYEQYF,TGCGCCAGCACGGGCTCCGGGACACTTACCTACGAGCAGTACTTC,-,TRBV10-2,TRBJ2-7,-
CASSPRPSGVMDTEAFF,TGTGCCAGCAGCCCTAGACCGAGCGGGGTTATGGACACTGAAGCTTTCTTT,-,TRBV7-9,TRBJ1-1,-
CASSIQVNTEAFF,TGTGCCAGCAGTATTCAAGTGAACACTGAAGCTTTCTTT,-,TRBV6-5,TRBJ1-1,-
CASSYSRSGGQEAFF,TGTGCCAGCAGTTACTCGAGGAGCGGGGGCCAGGAAGCTTTCTTT,-,TRBV6-5,TRBJ1-1,-
CASREQGANYGYTF,TGTGCCAGTAGGGAACAGGGAGCTAACTATGGCTACACCTTC,-,TRBV19,TRBJ1-2,once
CASSQTGQASYEQYF,TGTGCCAGCAGTCAGACAGGGCAAGCCTCCTACGAGCAGTACTTC,TRBD1,TRBV2,TRBJ2-7,-
CASSFDVRTDTQYF,TGTGCCAGCAGTTTCGACGTCAGGACAGATACGCAGTATTTT,-,TRBV27,TRBJ2-3,-
CASSLGTGGNEQFF,TGCGCCAGCAGCCTCGGGACAGGGGGCAATGAGCAGTTCTTC,TRBD1,TRBV5-1,TRBJ2-1,-
CASSDSQGQGQFF,TGTGCCAGCAGTGACTCGCAGGGGCAGGGCCAGTTCTTC,-,TRBV6-4,TRBJ2-1,once
CASKGVGNTEAFF,TGTGCCAGTAAGGGGGTCGGGAACACTGAAGCTTTCTTT,-,TRBV19,TRBJ1-1,-
CASSIDQGGLGETQYF,TGTGCCAGTAGTATAGATCAGGGGGGACTAGGGGAGACCCAGTACTTC,-,TRBV19,TRBJ2-5,once
CASSLGGAGGYTF,TGCGCCAGCAGCTTGGGGGGCGCTGGGGGCTACACCTTC,-,TRBV5-1,TRBJ1-2,-
CASTLALNTEAFF,TGTGCCAGCACTTTAGCTCTGAACACTGAAGCTTTCTTT,-,TRBV14,TRBJ1-1,few
CASSLPPGAYSYEQYF,TGTGCCAGCAGTCTCCCCCCGGGGGCCTACTCCTACGAGCAGTACTTC,-,TRBV28,TRBJ2-7,-
CASSERQSSGNTIYF,TGTGCCAGCAGCGAGCGACAGAGCTCTGGAAACACCATATATTTT,-,TRBV4-2,TRBJ1-3,-
CASSLASGFPYEQYF,TGCGCCAGCAGCTTGGCTTCAGGGTTTCCCTACGAGCAGTACTTC,-,TRBV5-1,TRBJ2-7,-
CASSGTGDNEQFF,TGTGCCAGCAGCGGGACGGGAGACAATGAGCAGTTCTTC,-,TRBV28,TRBJ2-1,-
CASSLVGPSSYGYTF,TGTGCCAGCAGCTTGGTAGGGCCGAGCTCCTATGGCTACACCTTC,-,TRBV5-6,TRBJ1-2,once
CASSPDRGSSGANVLTF,TGTGCCAGCTCACCGGACAGGGGGTCTTCTGGGGCCAACGTCCTGACTTTC,TRBD1,TRBV18,TRBJ2-6,-
CASSLGAAGGEAFF,TGTGCCAGCAGCTTAGGCGCGGCAGGGGGTGAAGCTTTCTTT,TRBD1,TRBV11-2,TRBJ1-1,-
CASISGQGNTEAFF,TGTGCCAGCATTAGCGGACAGGGAAACACTGAAGCTTTCTTT,TRBD1,TRBV19,TRBJ1-1,-
CASSLEVTYSYEQYF,TGTGCCAGCAGCTTGGAGGTCACGTACTCCTACGAGCAGTACTTC,-,TRBV5-4,TRBJ2-7,-
CASSRDLYNEQFF,TGTGCCAGCAGCAGGGACCTTTACAATGAGCAGTTCTTC,-,TRBV7-2,TRBJ2-1,-
CASSTPVLAGDQETQYF,TGTGCCAGCAGCACGCCCGTACTAGCGGGGGATCAAGAGACCCAGTACTTC,TRBD2,TRBV28,TRBJ2-5,-
CASSLFGSGYTF,TGTGCCAGCAGTTTATTTGGTTCTGGCTACACCTTC,-,TRBV28,TRBJ1-2,-
CASSLGWQAGELFF,TGTGCCAGCAGCTTGGGTTGGCAGGCCGGGGAGCTGTTTTTT,-,TRBV5-6,TRBJ2-2,-
CASSPGQGVGAEAFF,TGTGCCAGCTCACCGGGACAGGGGGTGGGCGCTGAAGCTTTCTTT,TRBD1,TRBV18,TRBJ1-1,-
CASSQGTVNEAFF,TGCGCCAGCAGCCAGGGGACGGTTAATGAAGCTTTCTTT,-,TRBV5-1,TRBJ1-1,-